This entry features one T cell receptor beta chain sequence. The data stem from a study of T cell changes during pregnancy in multiple sclerosis. TCRdb's copy holds only in-frame clones and misses some; the assay was immunoSEQ multiplex PCR. The sample contains 90,000 or so clones, less than 95% of which appear only once. V shed 6 bases and J shed 9 bases, with 14 bases lying between them. This CDR3 is 12 amino acids long. CDR1 is SNHLY, CDR2 FYNNEI, per germline. Sequenced material: peripheral blood, taken before pregnancy. The chain joins TRBV2 to TRBJ1-2; D call uncertain. This clonotype originated in a female donor with multiple sclerosis, enrolled in a pregnancy study. The CDR3 DNA reads as TGTGCCAGCAGGGTGGGTCCGGGGAGCTACACCTTC. Translated: CASRVGPGSYTF. The full variable domain, rest sourced from reference TRBV2 and TRBJ1-2, is EPEVTQTPSHQVTQMGQEVILRCVPISNHLYFYWYRQILGQKVEFLVSFYNNEISEKSEIFDDQFSVERPDGSNFTLKIRSTKLEDSAMYFCASRVGPGSYTFGSGTRLTVV.